Described below is a single TCR beta chain sequence and its context. The antigen remains undetermined. Trimming shortened V by 0 bases and J by 5 bases, and 2 bases separated the two germline ends. The CDR3 totals 12 residues. CDR1 is SGDLS and CDR2 is YYNGEE in the germline V gene. Both 60 Vbeta primers and 13 Jbeta primers went into the PCR. Measured with immunoSEQ multiplex PCR; TCRdb has only the in-frame clones, and not every one. The profile shows 180,000 or so clones, around three quarters of them singletons. This record comes from a study of cytomegalovirus exposure and HLA in healthy donors. Notes on the study in general: Reports credit the classifier with highly specific, highly sensitive diagnosis of cytomegalovirus status. Apart from CMV serostatus, no immune exposure information was available.

The sequenced material came from PBMCs. This TCR derives from a woman aged 30 to 39 in good health and CMV-seronegative. The J gene is TRBJ2-2, the V gene TRBV9; D not certain. The CDR3 region is CASSVATGELFF. The DNA for the CDR3 is TGTGCCAGCAGCGTAGCTACCGGGGAGCTGTTTTTT.